This T cell receptor beta chain was recovered during a study of response to subunit inactivated influenza vaccine. Study conclusions and caveats: There was a suggestion from the authors that each seasonal influenza vaccination recruits few new T cells.

TCRdb re-called the RT-PCR reads through MiXCR, storing one row per CDR3 protein. The table includes about 650,000 distinct CDR3 sequences, 14% detected once. The V gene lost 0 bases and the J gene lost 7 bases, with 9 bases spanning the gap. From germline, CDR1 is SGHTA and CDR2 FQGNSA. The CDR3 has 13 amino acids. Concerning this clonotype: Its antigen is undetermined.

The sequencing here drew on PBMCs from blood, taken about 14 days before vaccination. This TCR was sampled from a man in his fifties or sixties who received an inactivated influenza vaccine. V gene TRBV7-2 combines with J gene TRBJ1-2; D remains ambiguous. The CDR3 DNA is TGTGCCAGCAGCTTAGCGCTAGAGGGTGGCTACACCTTC. Protein sequence: CASSLALEGGYTF.